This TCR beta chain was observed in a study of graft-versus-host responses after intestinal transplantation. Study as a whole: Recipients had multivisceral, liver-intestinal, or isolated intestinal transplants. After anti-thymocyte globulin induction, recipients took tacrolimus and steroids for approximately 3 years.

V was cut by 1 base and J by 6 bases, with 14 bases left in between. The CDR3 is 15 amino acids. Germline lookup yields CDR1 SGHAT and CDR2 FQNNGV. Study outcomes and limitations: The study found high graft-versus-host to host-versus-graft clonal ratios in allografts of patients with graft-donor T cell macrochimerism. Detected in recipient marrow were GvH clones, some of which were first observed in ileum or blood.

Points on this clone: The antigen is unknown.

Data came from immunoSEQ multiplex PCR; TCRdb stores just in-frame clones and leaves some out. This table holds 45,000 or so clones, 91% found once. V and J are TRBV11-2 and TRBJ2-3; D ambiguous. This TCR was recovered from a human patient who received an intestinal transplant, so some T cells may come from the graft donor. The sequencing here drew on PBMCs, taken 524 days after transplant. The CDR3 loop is CASSLGVQFADTQYF. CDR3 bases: TGTGCCAGCAGCTTAGGAGTACAATTTGCGGATACGCAGTATTTT.